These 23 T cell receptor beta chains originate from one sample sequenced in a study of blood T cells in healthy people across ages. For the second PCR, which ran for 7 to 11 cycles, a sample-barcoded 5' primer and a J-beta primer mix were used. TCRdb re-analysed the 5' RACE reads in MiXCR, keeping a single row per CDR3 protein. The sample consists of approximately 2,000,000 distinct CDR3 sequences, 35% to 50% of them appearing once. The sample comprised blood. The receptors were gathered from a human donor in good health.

The CDR3 DNA reads TGCGCCAGCAGCCATTATGTCAACACAGATACGCAGTATTTT. This encodes CASSHYVNTDTQYF. The chain is built from TRBV4-3 and TRBJ2-3; D remains unclear. V shed 3 bases and J shed 2 bases, with 9 bases lying between them. Per germline, CDR1 LGHNA and CDR2 YSLEER. The CDR3 covers 14 residues.

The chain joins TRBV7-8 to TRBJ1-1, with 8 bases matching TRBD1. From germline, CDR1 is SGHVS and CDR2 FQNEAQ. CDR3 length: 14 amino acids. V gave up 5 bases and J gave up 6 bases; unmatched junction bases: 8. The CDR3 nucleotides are TGTGCCAGCAGCAGAGACAGGGGCCCCCCTGAAGCTTTCTTT. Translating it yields CASSRDRGPPEAFF.

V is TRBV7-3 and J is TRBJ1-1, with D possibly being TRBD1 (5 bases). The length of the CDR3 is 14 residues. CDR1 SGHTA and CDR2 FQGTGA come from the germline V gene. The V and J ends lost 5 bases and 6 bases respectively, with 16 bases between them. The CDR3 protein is CASSKGYGAAEAFF. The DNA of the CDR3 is TGTGCCAGCAGCAAGGGGTACGGGGCCGCTGAAGCTTTCTTT. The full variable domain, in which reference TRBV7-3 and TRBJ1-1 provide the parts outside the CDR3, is GAGVSQTPSNKVTEKGKYVELRCDPISGHTALYWYRQSLGQGPEFLIYFQGTGAADDSGLPNDRFFAVRPEGSVSTLKIQRTERGDSAVYLCASSKGYGAAEAFFGQGTRLTVV.

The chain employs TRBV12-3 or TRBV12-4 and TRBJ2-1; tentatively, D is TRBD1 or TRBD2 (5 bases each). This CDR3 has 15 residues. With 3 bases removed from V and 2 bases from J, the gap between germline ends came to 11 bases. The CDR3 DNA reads TGTGCCAGCAGTTTTAATGGGGGAGCCTACAATGAGCAGTTCTTC. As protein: CASSFNGGAYNEQFF.

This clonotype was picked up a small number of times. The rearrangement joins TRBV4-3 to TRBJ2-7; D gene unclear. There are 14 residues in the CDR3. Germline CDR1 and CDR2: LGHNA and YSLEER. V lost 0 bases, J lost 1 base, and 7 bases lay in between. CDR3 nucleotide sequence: TGCGCCAGCAGCCAAGAAAGGCTGTCCTACGAGCAGTACTTC. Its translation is CASSQERLSYEQYF.

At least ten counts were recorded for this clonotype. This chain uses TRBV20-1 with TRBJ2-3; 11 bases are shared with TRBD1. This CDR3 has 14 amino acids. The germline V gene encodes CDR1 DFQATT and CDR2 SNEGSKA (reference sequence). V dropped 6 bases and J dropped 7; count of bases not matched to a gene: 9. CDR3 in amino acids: CSAIHRDRGNTQYF. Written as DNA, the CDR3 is TGCAGTGCCATTCATAGGGACAGGGGGAATACGCAGTATTTT.

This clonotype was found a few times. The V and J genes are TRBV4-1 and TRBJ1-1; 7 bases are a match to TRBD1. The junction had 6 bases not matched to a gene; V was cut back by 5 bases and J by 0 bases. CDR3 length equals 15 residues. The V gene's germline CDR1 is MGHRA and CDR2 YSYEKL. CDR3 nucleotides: TGCGCCAGCAGCGAACAGGGGATTATGAACACTGAAGCTTTCTTT. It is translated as CASSEQGIMNTEAFF.

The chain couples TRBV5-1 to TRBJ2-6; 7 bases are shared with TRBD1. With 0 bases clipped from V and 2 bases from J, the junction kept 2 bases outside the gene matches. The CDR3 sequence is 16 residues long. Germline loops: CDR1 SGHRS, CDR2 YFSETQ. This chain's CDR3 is CASSLEGATGANVLTF. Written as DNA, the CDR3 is TGCGCCAGCAGCTTGGAGGGGGCTACTGGGGCCAACGTCCTGACTTTC.

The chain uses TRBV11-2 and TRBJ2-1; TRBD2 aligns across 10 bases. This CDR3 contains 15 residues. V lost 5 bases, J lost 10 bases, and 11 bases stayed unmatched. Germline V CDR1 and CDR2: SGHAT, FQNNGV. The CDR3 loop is CASSQIAGGIGEQFF. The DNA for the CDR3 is TGTGCCAGCAGCCAAATAGCGGGGGGCATAGGGGAGCAGTTCTTC.

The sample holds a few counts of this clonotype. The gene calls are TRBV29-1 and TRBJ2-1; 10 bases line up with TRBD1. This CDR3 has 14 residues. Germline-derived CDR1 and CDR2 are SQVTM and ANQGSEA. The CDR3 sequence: CTSGGQGVYNEQFF. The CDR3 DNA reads TGCACGAGCGGAGGACAGGGGGTGTACAATGAGCAGTTCTTC.

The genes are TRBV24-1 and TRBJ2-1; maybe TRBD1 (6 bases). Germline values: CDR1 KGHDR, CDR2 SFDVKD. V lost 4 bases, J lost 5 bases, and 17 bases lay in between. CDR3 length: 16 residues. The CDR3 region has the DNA TGTGCCACCAGTGACCACCCAGGGGTTGTGAACAATGAGCAGTTCTTC. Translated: CATSDHPGVVNNEQFF.

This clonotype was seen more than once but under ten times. CDR3 DNA sequence: TGTGCCAGCAGCCAGCGGGGGGGTCGAGAGACCCAGTACTTC. This sequence encodes CASSQRGGRETQYF. The chain is built from TRBV7-2 and TRBJ2-5, with 10 positions matching TRBD2. Losses at the gene ends were 5 bases for V and 4 bases for J; bases not matched to a gene: 4. This CDR3 comprises 14 residues. Germline V CDR1 and CDR2: SGHTA, FQGNSA.

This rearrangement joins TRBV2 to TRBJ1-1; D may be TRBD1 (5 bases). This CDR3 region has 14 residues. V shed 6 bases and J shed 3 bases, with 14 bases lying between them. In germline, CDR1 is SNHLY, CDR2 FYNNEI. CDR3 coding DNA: TGTGCCAGCAGGGGGGACGGAGTCTACACTGAAGCTTTCTTT. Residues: CASRGDGVYTEAFF.

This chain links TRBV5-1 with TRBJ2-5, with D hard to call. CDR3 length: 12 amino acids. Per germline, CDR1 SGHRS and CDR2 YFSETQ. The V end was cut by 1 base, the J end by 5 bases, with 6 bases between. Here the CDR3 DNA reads TGCGCCAGCAGCTTGACCTTGGAGACCCAGTACTTC. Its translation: CASSLTLETQYF.

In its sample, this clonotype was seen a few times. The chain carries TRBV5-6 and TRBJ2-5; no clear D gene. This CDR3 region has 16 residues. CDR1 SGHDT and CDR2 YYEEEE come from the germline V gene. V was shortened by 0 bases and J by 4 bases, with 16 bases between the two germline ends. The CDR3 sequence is CASSLAGSRVVETQYF. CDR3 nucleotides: TGTGCCAGCAGCTTGGCCGGTAGCCGGGTGGTAGAGACCCAGTACTTC.

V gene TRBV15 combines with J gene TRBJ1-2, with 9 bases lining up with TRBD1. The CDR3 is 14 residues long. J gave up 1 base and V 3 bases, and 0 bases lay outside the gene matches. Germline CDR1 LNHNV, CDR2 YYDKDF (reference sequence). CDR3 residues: CATSRGQGNYGYTF. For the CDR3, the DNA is TGTGCCACCAGCAGGGGACAGGGTAACTATGGCTACACCTTC.

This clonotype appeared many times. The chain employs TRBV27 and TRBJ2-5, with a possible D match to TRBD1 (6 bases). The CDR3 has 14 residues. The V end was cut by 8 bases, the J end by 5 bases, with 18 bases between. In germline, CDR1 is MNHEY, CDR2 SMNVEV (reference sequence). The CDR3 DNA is TGTGCCAGCGGCCGGGACATCGAGGGGGAGACCCAGTACTTC. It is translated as CASGRDIEGETQYF.

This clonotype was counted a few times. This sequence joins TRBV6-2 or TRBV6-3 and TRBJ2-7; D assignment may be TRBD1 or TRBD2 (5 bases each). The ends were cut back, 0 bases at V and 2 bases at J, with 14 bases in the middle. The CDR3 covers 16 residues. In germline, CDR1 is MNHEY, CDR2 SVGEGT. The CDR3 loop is CASSYSPVGRTYEQYF. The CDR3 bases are TGTGCCAGCAGTTACTCCCCCGTGGGACGGACCTACGAGCAGTACTTC.

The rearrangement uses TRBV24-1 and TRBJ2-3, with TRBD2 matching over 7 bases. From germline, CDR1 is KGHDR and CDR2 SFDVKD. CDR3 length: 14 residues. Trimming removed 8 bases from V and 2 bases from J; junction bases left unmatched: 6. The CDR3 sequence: CATTSGGLTDTQYF. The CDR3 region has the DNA TGTGCCACCACTAGCGGAGGGCTCACAGATACGCAGTATTTT.

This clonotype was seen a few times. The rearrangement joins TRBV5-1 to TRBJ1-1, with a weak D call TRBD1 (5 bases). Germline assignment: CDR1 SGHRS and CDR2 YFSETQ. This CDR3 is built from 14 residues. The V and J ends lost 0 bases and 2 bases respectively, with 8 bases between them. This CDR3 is CASSLVDRNTEAFF. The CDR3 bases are TGCGCCAGCAGCTTGGTTGACAGAAACACTGAAGCTTTCTTT.

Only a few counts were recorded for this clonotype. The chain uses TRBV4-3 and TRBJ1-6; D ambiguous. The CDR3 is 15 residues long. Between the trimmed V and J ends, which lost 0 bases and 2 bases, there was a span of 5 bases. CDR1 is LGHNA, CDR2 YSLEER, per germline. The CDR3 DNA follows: TGCGCCAGCAGCCAAGAGGCAGCCTATAATTCACCCCTCCACTTT. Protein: CASSQEAAYNSPLHF.

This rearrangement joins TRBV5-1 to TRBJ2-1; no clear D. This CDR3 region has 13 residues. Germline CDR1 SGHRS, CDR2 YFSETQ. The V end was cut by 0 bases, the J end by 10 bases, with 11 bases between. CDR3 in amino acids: CASSLGSVREQFF. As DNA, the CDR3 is TGCGCCAGCAGCTTGGGTTCCGTGCGGGAGCAGTTCTTC. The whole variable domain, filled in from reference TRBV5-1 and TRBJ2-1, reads KAGVTQTPRYLIKTRGQQVTLSCSPISGHRSVSWYQQTPGQGLQFLFEYFSETQRNKGNFPGRFSGRQFSNSRSEMNVSTLELGDSALYLCASSLGSVREQFFGPGTRLTVL.

The CDR3 DNA reads as TGTGCCACCAGCAGAGATTTGACAGGGGGCGGGAGTGAAAAACTGTTTTTT. It translates to CATSRDLTGGGSEKLFF. This sequence joins TRBV15 and TRBJ1-4; TRBD1 matches 10 bases. The ends lost 0 bases at V and 7 bases at J; junction bases unmatched: 8. CDR1 and CDR2 from the germline V gene are LNHNV and YYDKDF (reference sequence). This CDR3 comprises 17 residues.